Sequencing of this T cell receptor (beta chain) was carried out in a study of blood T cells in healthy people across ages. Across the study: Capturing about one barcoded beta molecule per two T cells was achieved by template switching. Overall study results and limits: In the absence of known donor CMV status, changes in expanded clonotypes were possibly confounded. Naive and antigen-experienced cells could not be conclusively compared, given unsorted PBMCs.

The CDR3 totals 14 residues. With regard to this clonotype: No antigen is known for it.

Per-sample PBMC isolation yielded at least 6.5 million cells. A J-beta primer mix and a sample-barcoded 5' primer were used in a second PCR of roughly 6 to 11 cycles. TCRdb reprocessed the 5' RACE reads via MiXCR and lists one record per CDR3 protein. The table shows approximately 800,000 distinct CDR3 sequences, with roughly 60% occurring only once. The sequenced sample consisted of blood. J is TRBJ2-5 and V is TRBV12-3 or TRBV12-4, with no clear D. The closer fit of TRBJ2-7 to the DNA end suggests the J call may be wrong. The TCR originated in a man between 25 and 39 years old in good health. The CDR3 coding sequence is TGTGCTTCAGGTCTGCAGGCATCCTTGAGCGAGCAGTACTTC. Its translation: CASGLQASLSEQYF.